This T cell receptor beta chain came from a study of Graves' ophthalmopathy and Graves' hyperthyroidism. For the study at large: The collection of peripheral blood took place at initial diagnosis, before any treatment.

The CDR3 loop spans 18 amino acids. The germline V and J ends were trimmed by 2 bases and 4 bases, with 23 bases remaining between them. Germline-derived CDR1 and CDR2 are KGHDR and SFDVKD. This clonotype has only a few counts. RNA transcripts served as template for amplifying TCR beta CDR3 sequences. Investigators did first-round RT-PCR with HTBI primers, then second-round multiplex PCR. In TCRdb, the multiplex PCR reads were re-called with MiXCR into one record per CDR3 protein. Counted here are almost 750,000 distinct CDR3 sequences, around 40% occurring once; the ten biggest clones make up approximately 43%.

Sequencing was performed on peripheral blood. The chain uses TRBV24-1 and TRBJ2-7, with D perhaps TRBD2 (6 bases). This sequence was found in an adult man with Graves' ophthalmopathy. This CDR3 is CATSDSRARGRREYEQYF. The CDR3 DNA reads TGTGCCACCAGTGATTCCAGGGCCCGGGGGAGAAGAGAATACGAGCAGTACTTC.